Below, 2 T cell receptor beta chains from the same sample are listed, as sequenced in a study of post-analysis software for immune sequencing data. Presence of unique molecular identifiers characterized the TCR beta cDNA libraries. TCRdb re-derived calls from the PCR reads in MiXCR, one entry per CDR3 protein. The sample includes about 200,000 distinct CDR3 sequences, 29% of them seen just once. Whole-study results and caveats: Several TRBV segments were more frequent in patients than controls; TRBV5-6, TRBV5-1 and TRBV20-1 belonged to this group.

Their antigens remain unidentified. The sample comprised blood. The origin of the receptors is a girl aged 2-17 years with multiple sclerosis.

The chain uses TRBV5-4 and TRBJ1-1; a possible D gene is TRBD1 (6 bases). CDR3 size: 14 residues. V lost 5 bases and J 4 bases, leaving 15 bases between the germline ends. Germline V gene lookup returns CDR1 SGHNT and CDR2 YYREEE (reference sequence). The CDR3 coding sequence is TGTGCCAGCAGGGGGTGGGGGGCGCGCACTGAAGCTTTCTTT. It encodes CASRGWGARTEAFF.

This clonotype was detected many times. The chain recombines TRBV6-5 with TRBJ2-1; D is perhaps TRBD1 (6 bases). The germline V gene encodes CDR1 MNHEY and CDR2 SVGAGI. The CDR3 has 16 amino acids. V was trimmed by 7 bases and J by 4 bases, leaving 20 bases between them. The CDR3 nucleotides read TGTGCCAGCACCCAACAGGGATGGCGAGCTTACAATGAGCAGTTCTTC. Its protein product is CASTQQGWRAYNEQFF.